This T cell receptor beta chain was sequenced during a study of metastatic and nonmetastatic thyroid tumors. Looking at the study overall: Repertoire comparison spanned blood and tumor or nodule tissue of malignant and benign thyroid patients. Study-wide results and caveats: The study reportedly found significantly higher TCR beta diversity in malignant thyroid tumors than benign nodules, in blood and tumor.

MiXCR reprocessed the PCR reads for TCRdb. The table lists under 8,000 clones, roughly 35% of them singletons. All patients reached thyroid surgery having received no treatment beforehand. A few counts support this clone. Its antigen is not identified. The CDR3 length is 14 residues. The germline CDR1 and CDR2 sequences are MNHNS and SASEGT. Trimming removed 6 bases from V and 4 bases from J; junction bases left unmatched: 4. J is TRBJ1-3 and V is TRBV6-1; 9 nucleotides match TRBD1. Sequences were obtained from adjacent normal tissue. The sequence was collected from a female donor with papillary thyroid cancer or a benign thyroid nodule (not recorded which). Some clones in this sample may be carry-over from other donors' samples. The CDR3 sequence: CASRPDRGGNTIYF. The CDR3 region has the DNA TGTGCCAGCAGGCCGGACAGGGGAGGAAACACCATATATTTT.